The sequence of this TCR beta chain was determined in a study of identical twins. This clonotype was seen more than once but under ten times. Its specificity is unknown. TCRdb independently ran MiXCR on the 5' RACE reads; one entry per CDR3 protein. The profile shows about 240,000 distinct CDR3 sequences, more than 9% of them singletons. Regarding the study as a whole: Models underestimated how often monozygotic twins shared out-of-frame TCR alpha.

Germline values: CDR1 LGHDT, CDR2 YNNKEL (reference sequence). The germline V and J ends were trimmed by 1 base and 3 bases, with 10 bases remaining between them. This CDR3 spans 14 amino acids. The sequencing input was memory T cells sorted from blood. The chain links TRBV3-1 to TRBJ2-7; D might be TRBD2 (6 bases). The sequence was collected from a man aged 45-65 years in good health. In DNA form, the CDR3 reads TGTGCCAGCAGCCAAGGTAGCGGACTCTACGAGCAGTACTTC. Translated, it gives CASSQGSGLYEQYF.